A selection of T cell receptor beta chains follows, all from one sample in a study of blood T cell repertoires in COVID-19. Sequencing used immunoSEQ multiplex PCR; TCRdb keeps in-frame clones, though not all of them. The repertoire holds 65,000 to 95,000 clones, with roughly 80% as singletons. Sequencing was performed on peripheral blood. The receptor set was obtained from a woman between 35 and 50 years old with active or convalescent COVID-19. The CDR3 runs from the conserved cysteine through the conserved F or W. A D gene is named only where the DNA matches it firmly. The listing skips clone size in some rows; elsewhere it reads once, few, many or a size class.

clone_size,d_call,j_call,v_call,cdr3_aa,cdr3_nt
once,TRBD2,TRBJ2-2,TRBV7-8,CASSLGGGINTGELFF,TGTGCCAGCAGCTTAGGGGGAGGGATCAACACCGGGGAGCTGTTTTTT
-,-,TRBJ1-1,TRBV6-5,CASSSTFPGLNTEAFF,TGTGCCAGCAGTTCTACGTTTCCGGGATTGAACACTGAAGCTTTCTTT
few,-,TRBJ2-5,TRBV19,CASSPWQGQETQYF,TGTGCCAGTAGTCCATGGCAGGGTCAAGAGACCCAGTACTTC
-,TRBD1,TRBJ1-1,TRBV12-3/TRBV12-4,CASRGQGLAEAFF,TGTGCCAGCCGGGGACAGGGGCTCGCTGAAGCTTTCTTT
-,-,TRBJ2-5,TRBV28,CASSLAGQLGETQYF,TGTGCCAGCAGTTTGGCGGGACAGCTGGGGGAGACCCAGTACTTC
-,-,TRBJ1-2,TRBV12-3/TRBV12-4,CASRGGRFRGYTF,TGTGCCAGCAGGGGGGGGCGATTCCGTGGCTACACCTTC
-,-,TRBJ1-1,TRBV4-1,CASSQFQGQNTEAFF,TGCGCCAGCAGCCAATTCCAGGGACAGAACACTGAAGCTTTCTTT
-,TRBD1,TRBJ2-2,TRBV7-9,CASSVRQGVSTGELFF,TGTGCCAGCAGCGTCCGACAGGGAGTGAGCACCGGGGAGCTGTTTTTT
-,TRBD1,TRBJ1-1,TRBV7-3,CASSPKGGGEAFF,TGTGCCAGCAGCCCCAAAGGGGGCGGTGAAGCTTTCTTT
-,-,TRBJ1-5,TRBV27,CASSTSGFQPQHF,TGTGCCAGCAGTACCTCAGGGTTTCAGCCCCAGCATTTT
once,TRBD1,TRBJ1-2,TRBV27,CASSPWTGGVGGYTF,TGTGCCAGCAGTCCCTGGACAGGGGGCGTAGGGGGCTACACCTTC
-,-,TRBJ1-5,TRBV9,CASSVRPRTFGRGNQPQHF,TGTGCCAGCAGCGTACGACCCCGAACGTTCGGCAGGGGCAATCAGCCCCAGCATTTT
-,TRBD2,TRBJ2-1,TRBV7-2,CASSLVAGGPYNEQFF,TGTGCCAGCAGCTTAGTAGCGGGAGGGCCCTACAATGAGCAGTTCTTC
-,-,TRBJ1-2,TRBV3-1/TRBV3-2,CASSQDLGFDSINYGYTF,TGTGCCAGCAGCCAAGACTTGGGTTTCGACTCAATTAACTATGGCTACACCTTC
-,-,TRBJ2-7,TRBV7-6,CASSSEAGTTYEQYF,TGTGCCAGCAGCTCCGAAGCGGGGACAACCTACGAGCAGTACTTC
-,-,TRBJ2-7,TRBV6-5,CASSWQEGSYEQYF,TGTGCCAGCAGTTGGCAGGAGGGCTCCTACGAGCAGTACTTC
-,TRBD1,TRBJ2-7,TRBV29-1,CSVQSGTGSAEQYF,TGCAGCGTCCAATCCGGGACAGGGTCCGCCGAGCAGTACTTC
-,TRBD1,TRBJ1-2,TRBV28,CASTLPGQGLNYGYTF,TGTGCCAGCACCCTCCCAGGACAGGGTCTCAACTATGGCTACACCTTC
-,-,TRBJ1-2,TRBV6-5,CASMGRRPHPYGYTF,TGTGCCAGTATGGGGCGCCGACCCCACCCCTATGGCTACACCTTC
-,-,TRBJ1-2,TRBV13,CASNGPTGLGYYGYTF,TGTGCCAGCAATGGTCCTACAGGGCTGGGATACTATGGCTACACCTTC
few,-,TRBJ2-1,TRBV2,CASSDFVGGGFYNEQFF,TGTGCCAGCAGTGACTTCGTTGGCGGGGGCTTTTACAATGAGCAGTTCTTC
few,-,TRBJ2-2,TRBV19,CASSISAGSHTGELFF,TGTGCCAGTAGTATCAGCGCAGGGTCTCACACCGGGGAGCTGTTTTTT
few,-,TRBJ1-5,TRBV28,CASSFQWQPQHF,TGTGCCAGCAGTTTTCAGTGGCAGCCCCAGCATTTT
-,-,TRBJ2-1,TRBV7-2,CASSFRLAGPNEQFF,TGTGCCAGCAGCTTCCGGCTAGCCGGTCCCAATGAGCAGTTCTTC
-,TRBD2,TRBJ2-7,TRBV18,CASSLAGIYEQYF,TGTGCCAGCTCACTAGCGGGAATCTACGAGCAGTACTTC
few,-,TRBJ1-6,TRBV5-5,CASSLAMGGWPLHF,TGTGCCAGCAGCTTGGCTATGGGCGGGTGGCCCCTCCACTTT
once,-,TRBJ1-2,TRBV13,CASSFDRFYGYTF,TGTGCCAGCAGCTTCGACAGGTTCTATGGCTACACCTTC
once,TRBD1,TRBJ1-2,TRBV6-1,CASSERGTGGSGYTF,TGTGCCAGCAGTGAAAGAGGGACAGGGGGCAGTGGCTACACCTTC
-,TRBD1,TRBJ2-7,TRBV28,CASSLPWDRQYF,TGTGCCAGCAGTTTACCTTGGGACAGACAGTACTTC
-,TRBD2,TRBJ2-1,TRBV11-3,CASSLEAASGGAYNEQFF,TGTGCCAGCAGCTTAGAAGCCGCTAGCGGGGGGGCCTACAATGAGCAGTTCTTC
-,-,TRBJ2-5,TRBV7-8,CASSRQQETQYF,TGTGCCAGCAGCCGACAGCAAGAGACCCAGTACTTC
-,-,TRBJ2-1,TRBV7-2,CASSLDMWELNEQFF,TGTGCCAGCAGCTTAGACATGTGGGAGCTCAATGAGCAGTTCTTC
-,-,TRBJ1-6,TRBV10-1,CARQDSNSPLHF,TGCGCCAGACAGGACAGTAATTCACCCCTCCACTTT
-,-,TRBJ2-3,TRBV7-6,CASSRDSGTDTQYF,TGTGCCAGCAGCCGGGACTCCGGCACAGATACGCAGTATTTT
-,TRBD1,TRBJ2-7,TRBV9,CASSVGQGAREQYF,TGTGCCAGCAGCGTAGGGCAGGGGGCTAGGGAGCAGTACTTC
-,TRBD1,TRBJ2-5,TRBV10-3,CAISESGTGGPQETQYF,TGTGCCATCAGTGAGTCTGGGACAGGGGGCCCCCAAGAGACCCAGTACTTC
-,-,TRBJ2-1,TRBV11-2,CASSPGRMYGEQFF,TGTGCCAGCAGCCCAGGGCGTATGTATGGTGAGCAGTTCTTC
-,-,TRBJ1-2,TRBV12-3/TRBV12-4,CASSGDSPYGYTF,TGTGCCAGCAGTGGGGACTCGCCCTATGGCTACACCTTC
-,-,TRBJ2-7,TRBV2,CASSEGQFEQYF,TGTGCCAGCAGTGAAGGACAGTTCGAGCAGTACTTC
once,TRBD1,TRBJ1-2,TRBV10-1,CAIPGTGRIVGYTF,TGCGCCATCCCCGGGACAGGGAGGATCGTTGGCTACACCTTC
-,TRBD1,TRBJ1-2,TRBV4-3,CASSQNLQGEYSGYTF,TGCGCCAGCAGCCAAAACCTCCAGGGGGAATACAGCGGCTACACCTTC
few,TRBD2,TRBJ2-1,TRBV2,CASSGGADNEQFF,TGTGCCAGTAGCGGGGGGGCAGACAATGAGCAGTTCTTC
-,TRBD1,TRBJ2-2,TRBV18,CASSPPTTGGAATGELFF,TGTGCCAGCTCACCACCGACTACAGGGGGCGCCGCCACCGGGGAGCTGTTTTTT
-,-,TRBJ2-4,TRBV6-2/TRBV6-3,CASGRQGAKNIQYF,TGTGCCAGCGGCCGCCAGGGTGCCAAAAACATTCAGTACTTC
-,TRBD1,TRBJ1-1,TRBV3-1/TRBV3-2,CASSQGRGAKLSEAFF,TGTGCCAGCAGCCAGGGCAGGGGGGCGAAACTGTCTGAAGCTTTCTTT
-,TRBD1,TRBJ2-4,TRBV28,CASSLTGDDIQYF,TGTGCCAGCAGTTTGACAGGGGATGACATTCAGTACTTC
-,-,TRBJ2-3,TRBV11-2,CASSLQKRVTDTQYF,TGTGCCAGCAGCTTACAAAAGAGGGTCACAGATACGCAGTATTTT
once,-,TRBJ1-4,TRBV5-6,CASSPAGDANEKLFF,TGTGCCAGCAGCCCTGCAGGGGATGCGAATGAAAAACTGTTTTTT
-,-,TRBJ2-7,TRBV7-9,CASSLEGYIPYEQYF,TGTGCCAGCAGCCTAGAGGGGTATATTCCATACGAGCAGTACTTC
once,-,TRBJ1-5,TRBV19,CASSRQVSNQPQHF,TGTGCCAGTAGTCGACAGGTTAGCAATCAGCCCCAGCATTTT
few,-,TRBJ1-2,TRBV2,CASRTESYGYTF,TGTGCCAGCAGGACAGAATCATATGGCTACACCTTC
-,TRBD2,TRBJ2-7,TRBV5-5,CASSYGLAPPSDEQYF,TGTGCCAGCAGCTATGGACTAGCGCCTCCTTCGGACGAGCAGTACTTC
few,-,TRBJ2-5,TRBV11-2,CASSLGTSGSRGTQYF,TGTGCCAGCAGCTTAGGGACATCCGGGAGCCGGGGGACCCAGTACTTC
-,TRBD1,TRBJ1-1,TRBV28,CASSFPRTGQTSTGAFF,TGTGCCAGCAGCTTCCCCCGGACAGGGCAGACTTCGACGGGAGCTTTCTTT
few,-,TRBJ2-2,TRBV12-3/TRBV12-4,CASSPRQGGELFF,TGTGCCAGCAGTCCGAGGCAGGGCGGGGAGCTGTTTTTT
few,-,TRBJ2-5,TRBV12-3/TRBV12-4,CASSQTRPQYF,TGTGCCAGCAGTCAAACTAGACCTCAATACTTC
-,TRBD1,TRBJ1-1,TRBV5-1,CASSLQGWETEAFF,TGCGCCAGCAGCTTACAGGGGTGGGAGACTGAAGCTTTCTTT
few,TRBD1,TRBJ2-7,TRBV5-4,CASSEQGGFLSYEQYF,TGTGCCAGCAGCGAACAGGGGGGCTTCCTCTCCTACGAGCAGTACTTC
-,TRBD1,TRBJ1-4,TRBV19,CASSEQGREKLFF,TGTGCCAGTAGTGAACAGGGGCGCGAAAAACTGTTTTTT